This TCR beta chain emerged from a study of T cell changes during pregnancy in multiple sclerosis (dated by TCRdb to about 2019). In the study overall: Changes in the T cell repertoire over the course of pregnancy were examined in this study in women with multiple sclerosis.

The method behind the library was the immunoSEQ multiplex PCR assay. Imported from immuneACCESS, the table was reduced by TCRdb to in-frame sequences with V and J called. These copies leave out some clones; in studies compared against another copy, an unresolved V gene accounts for under half, and the cause of the remainder is not known. The sample records about 38,000 clones, around 90% of which are singletons. Over 0.45% of the sample is taken by the ten largest. In the case of this clone: The antigen it binds to is not known. No clone much larger than this one lies a single base away; base qualities are absent.

Deletion took 11 bases off V and 0 bases off J, with a span of 13 bases between the germline ends. From the cysteine up to the phenylalanine, the CDR3 has a length of 13 residues. Just the 39-base CDR3 DNA is kept, in frame starting at base 1. Reading the germline V gene gives CDR1 SNHLY and CDR2 FYNNEI. This receptor was obtained from a female donor with multiple sclerosis, enrolled in a pregnancy study. The specimen was CD4+ T cells from peripheral blood mononuclear cells, collected in the second trimester of pregnancy. The rearrangement joined TRBV2 to TRBJ1-1; confidence is insufficient to name the D gene. The DNA is TGTGCCTCATTCGGAGAGTTGAACACTGAAGCTTTCTTT. Translation gives CASFGELNTEAFF.